This T cell receptor beta chain is drawn from a study of response to subunit inactivated influenza vaccine. This clonotype has only a few counts. TCRdb reprocessed the RT-PCR reads with MiXCR, giving one entry per CDR3 protein. The sample holds more than 500,000 distinct CDR3 sequences; 11% are singletons and the top ten take about 10%. The same specimen was also included in a second study, on T cells expressing NK-cell markers. That work contributes: Beta-chain TCR cDNA was generated via 5'RACE template switching with UMIs. Leadership of the CD3+CD56-NKG2C+ fraction also belonged to these clonotypes in a few donors. It remained uncertain whether the expanded NKG2C+ T cell clones were specific for HCMV antigens.

Here the sequenced sample was PBMCs from blood, taken on the day of vaccination. This clonotype was obtained from a man aged 50 to 59 who received an inactivated influenza vaccine.

This CDR3 reads CSASKYQAGLATSTDTQYF. CDR3 nucleotides: TGCAGTGCTAGCAAATATCAAGCGGGACTAGCGACTAGCACAGATACGCAGTATTTT. This chain uses TRBV20-1 with TRBJ2-3; 10 bases are shared with TRBD2. This CDR3 contains 19 residues. V dropped 3 bases and J dropped 0; count of bases not matched to a gene: 15. Germline CDR1 and CDR2: DFQATT and SNEGSKA (reference sequence).